This T cell receptor beta chain was found in a study of blood T cells in healthy people across ages. V was pared by 4 bases and J by 3 bases, with 16 bases between. Germline-derived CDR1 and CDR2 are ENHRY and SYGVKD. The CDR3 length is 15 residues. There are many counts of this clonotype. Its antigen is not known. PCR was performed a second time for about 7 to 11 cycles using a sample-barcoded 5' primer and a J-beta primer mix. The template-switch adaptor was a 5' adaptor with 12 random nucleotides. It tagged each cDNA molecule. The study obtained at least 2.5 million CDR3-containing paired-end reads from every sample. TCRdb processed the 5' RACE reads anew with MiXCR; each CDR3 protein has one entry. The sample includes some 1.5 million distinct CDR3 sequences, roughly 30% of them seen just once. Study findings and constraints: Diversity was higher, and naive CD4+ cells more numerous, in long-lived donors than in aged donors.

Sequencing was done on a sample of blood. The TCR originated in a woman under 40 in good health. This chain connects TRBV10-3 to TRBJ2-7; D possibly corresponds to TRBD2 (7 bases). The CDR3 sequence: CAISGGGGRNYEQYF. As DNA, the CDR3 is TGTGCCATCAGTGGGGGAGGGGGGCGAAACTACGAGCAGTACTTC.